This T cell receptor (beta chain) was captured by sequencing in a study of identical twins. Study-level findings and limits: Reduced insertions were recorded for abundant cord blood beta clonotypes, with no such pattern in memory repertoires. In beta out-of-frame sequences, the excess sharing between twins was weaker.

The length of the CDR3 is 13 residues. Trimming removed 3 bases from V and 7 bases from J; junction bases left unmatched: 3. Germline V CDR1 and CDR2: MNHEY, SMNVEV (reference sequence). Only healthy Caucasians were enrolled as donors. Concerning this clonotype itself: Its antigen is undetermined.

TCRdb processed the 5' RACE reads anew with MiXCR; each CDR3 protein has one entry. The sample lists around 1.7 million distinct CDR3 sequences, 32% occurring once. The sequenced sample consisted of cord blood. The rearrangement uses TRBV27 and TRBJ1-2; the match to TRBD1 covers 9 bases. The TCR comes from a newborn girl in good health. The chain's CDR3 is CASSLNRGLGYTF. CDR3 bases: TGTGCCAGCAGTTTGAACAGGGGGCTTGGCTACACCTTC.